This T cell receptor (beta chain) was captured in a study of shared clonotypes between healthy human individuals. Assay: immunoSEQ multiplex PCR; the TCRdb copy retains only in-frame clones and omits some. The sample yields 490,000 or so clones, approximately 80% seen once. This clone appeared many times. The CDR3 totals 17 residues. The V end was cut by 0 bases, the J end by 4 bases, with 18 bases between. CDR1 LGHNA and CDR2 YSLEER come from the germline V gene. This chain uses TRBV4-3 with TRBJ1-2; perhaps TRBD1 as D (6 bases). Sequencing used PBMCs. The TCR originated in a woman aged 40 to 50 in good health. Some clones in this sample may be carry-over from other donors' samples. The CDR3 loop reads CASSQDYREEGFYGYTF. The CDR3 DNA reads TGCGCCAGCAGCCAAGACTACAGGGAAGAGGGGTTCTATGGCTACACCTTC.